The present T cell receptor beta chain was sequenced within a study of T cells after yellow fever vaccination. Study-level information: Preparation of the low-cell-number fractions used SMART-Seq v4 Ultra Low Input. Study results and limitations: Compared with primary, the secondary response was weaker and peaked at day 5, not 15. Booster sampling recovered most clones from primary vaccination (96% CD4, 80% to 90% CD8). Any FACS-sorted repertoire could hold abundant clonotypes that contaminate it from the bulk population.

Germline lookup yields CDR1 SGHRS and CDR2 YFSETQ. Trimming removed 0 bases at V and 5 bases at J, with 8 bases between. This CDR3 comprises 13 residues. This clonotype was counted a few times. Antigen: not known. TCRdb reanalysed the 5' RACE reads using MiXCR and keeps one entry per CDR3 protein. The table includes about 340,000 distinct CDR3 sequences, approximately 13% detected once. Specimen: CD4+ T cells sorted from PBMCs, collected 15 days after the yellow fever booster vaccination. This clonotype originated in a man aged 18 to 35 who received the YFV17D yellow fever vaccine. The gene calls are TRBV5-1 and TRBJ2-5, with D unclear. In nucleotides, the CDR3 is TGCGCCAGCAGCTTGGTTGTGGGGGAGACCCAGTACTTC. It codes for CASSLVVGETQYF.